The 8 T cell receptor beta chains in this list originate from one sample, sequenced in a study of T cells in Graves' hyperthyroidism and ophthalmopathy. Amplification yielded TCR beta CDR3 regions, with RNA transcripts as the source. TCR CDR3 underwent first-round RT-PCR with the HTBI primer set. TCRdb re-called the multiplex PCR reads through MiXCR, storing one row per CDR3 protein. Among approximately 590,000 distinct CDR3 sequences, less than 20% were seen once, and the ten largest hold under 8%. The sample comprised blood. The receptors shown here come from a woman aged 30 to 39 with Graves' hyperthyroidism.

V usage is TRBV11-2 and J usage is TRBJ1-1, with TRBD1 matching 7 bases. The V gene end was trimmed by 6 bases and the J gene end by 0 bases; junction bases not matched to a gene: 4. The CDR3 loop spans 14 amino acids. Germline V gene lookup returns CDR1 SGHAT and CDR2 FQNNGV. This CDR3 is CASRDRRMNTEAFF. CDR3 sequence (DNA): TGTGCCAGCAGGGACAGGCGCATGAACACTGAAGCTTTCTTT.

This clonotype was recorded at least ten times. The chain combines TRBV3-1 with TRBJ2-3; 10 bases map to TRBD2. The CDR3 length is 15 residues. V dropped 2 bases and J dropped 4; count of bases not matched to a gene: 3. CDR1 and CDR2 from the germline V gene are LGHDT and YNNKEL (reference sequence). The CDR3 nucleotides read TGTGCCAGCAGCCAACGTGGGACTAGCGCAGATACGCAGTATTTT. This encodes CASSQRGTSADTQYF.

Comments on this clonotype: One end of the junction fails to match germline, which may point to a read error. This chain connects TRBV6-1 to TRBJ2-1, with 7 positions matching TRBD2. The length of the CDR3 is 13 residues. Per germline, CDR1 MNHNS and CDR2 SASEGT. For the CDR3, the DNA is TGTGCCGGCAGTGGGACTAAATACAATGAGCAGTTCTTC. This translates into CAGSGTKYNEQFF.

V is TRBV29-1 and J is TRBJ2-7; D tentatively fits TRBD1 or TRBD2 (5 bases each). Germline CDR1 SQVTM, CDR2 ANQGSEA. With 4 bases removed from V and 2 bases from J, the gap between germline ends came to 12 bases. The CDR3 loop spans 13 amino acids. The CDR3 loop is CSVGAGRAYEQYF. The CDR3 DNA is TGCAGCGTTGGGGCAGGGAGAGCCTACGAGCAGTACTTC.

This clonotype was detected many times. The chain uses TRBV2 and TRBJ2-7, with 7 bases matching TRBD2. Germline loops: CDR1 SNHLY, CDR2 FYNNEI. This CDR3 is built from 14 residues. The V gene end was trimmed by 5 bases and the J gene end by 0 bases; junction bases not matched to a gene: 4. CDR3 nucleotides: TGTGCCAGCAGTCTAGCGGAGAGCTCCTACGAGCAGTACTTC. Its translation is CASSLAESSYEQYF.

The table lists this clonotype with many counts. The chain combines TRBV6-1 with TRBJ1-6; D is possibly TRBD1 (5 bases). Germline V lookup: CDR1 MNHNS, CDR2 SASEGT. V gave up 6 bases and J gave up 7 bases, with 13 bases separating them. The CDR3 has 14 amino acids. CDR3 loop: CASRLTGLNSPLHF. CDR3 DNA: TGTGCCAGCAGACTCACAGGCCTGAATTCACCCCTCCACTTT.

V usage is TRBV14 and J usage is TRBJ2-2; 8 nucleotides line up with TRBD1. The CDR3 is 17 residues long. Trimming cost V 5 bases and J 1 base; bases outside gene matches: 9. Germline CDR1 is SGHDN and CDR2 is FVKESK. The CDR3 loop reads CASSVLSGTGNTGELFF. The DNA for the CDR3 is TGTGCCAGCAGCGTATTATCCGGGACAGGGAACACCGGGGAGCTGTTTTTT.

Note on this clonotype: A read error may be the cause here, since a much bigger clone is one base away. This sequence joins TRBV15 and TRBJ2-1; D remains ambiguous. Trimming cost V 2 bases and J 10 bases, with 15 bases left between them. The CDR3 runs to 14 residues. Looked up from germline, CDR1 is LNHNV and CDR2 is YYDKDF (reference sequence). CDR3 DNA sequence: TGTGCCACCAGCAGAAATTTGTTGACAACCGAGCAGTTCTTC. Its translation: CATSRNLLTTEQFF.